The T cell receptor (beta chain) described here comes from a study of T cells in Graves' hyperthyroidism and ophthalmopathy. This clonotype was seen at least ten times. Its antigen is undetermined. Study outcomes and limitations: In validation, the model predicted ophthalmopathy. These predictions came a median roughly six months before onset. Classification by a 13 V-J model distinguished ophthalmopathy from stable hyperthyroidism.

Stable hyperthyroidism: no ophthalmopathy progression over 18 months of follow-up. Patients aged 18 to 65 had newly diagnosed hyperthyroidism that had lasted under 2 months. The CDR3 regions of TCR beta were amplified from RNA transcripts. Initially, a first-round RT-PCR of the TCR CDR3 employed the HTBI primer set. TCRdb used MiXCR to reprocess the multiplex PCR reads, holding one entry per CDR3 protein. The table includes roughly 100,000 distinct CDR3 sequences, roughly 47% detected once. Germline V CDR1 and CDR2: SNHLY, FYNNEI. V was shortened by 7 bases and J by 5 bases, with 9 bases between the two germline ends. The CDR3 is made up of 12 amino acids.

Sample: blood. The chain employs TRBV2 and TRBJ2-1, with a tentative D call TRBD2 (5 bases). The clonotype comes from a man aged 35 to 55 with Graves' hyperthyroidism. DNA for the CDR3: TGTGCCAGCATGCCGGGGAACAATGAGCAGTTCTTC. Amino acids: CASMPGNNEQFF.